Shown below are 23 T cell receptor beta chains from a single sample sequenced in a study of tumor and adjacent non-tumor tissue in lung cancer. A modified ARM-PCR protocol with three rounds of nested PCR amplified TCRbeta. In TCRdb, the multiplex PCR reads were re-called with MiXCR into one record per CDR3 protein. This sample has about 67,000 distinct CDR3 sequences, with roughly 77% found just once. The template was RNA from unsorted bulk tissue. This non-tumor lung sample came from over 3 cm beyond the tumor edge. Sequenced material: distant non-tumor lung tissue. The source of these receptors is a man between 60 and 75 years old with non-small cell lung cancer.

Points on this clonotype: This may be a read error: a much more frequent sequence differs by one nucleotide. This sequence joins TRBV10-1 and TRBJ2-5; the D is unclear. The CDR3 has 12 amino acids. Germline CDR1 WNHNN, CDR2 SYGVQD (reference sequence). Trimming took off 9 bases at V and 4 bases at J, with 12 bases between the two ends. CDR3 coding DNA: TGCGCCAGAGCCACCATGAGAGAGACCCAGTACTTC. It codes for CARATMRETQYF.

This clonotype has only one observation. As the CDR3 is not closed by the conserved phenylalanine or tryptophan, this likely results from a read error. This sequence joins TRBV11-1 and TRBJ2-2; TRBD2 is a possible D gene (5 bases). Germline V lookup: CDR1 SGHAT, CDR2 FQDESV (reference sequence). The V end was cut by 7 bases, the J end by 4 bases, with 13 bases between. The CDR3 runs 14 residues. DNA of the CDR3: TGTGCCAGCAAATGTACTAGTGGCACCGGGGAGCTGTTTCTT. Amino acids: CASKCTSGTGELFL.

A note on this clonotype: The junction shows a germline mismatch at one end, possibly a read error. The chain uses TRBV29-1 and TRBJ2-5, with a weak D call TRBD2 (5 bases). The CDR3 loop spans 13 amino acids. CDR1 SQVTM and CDR2 ANQGSEA come from the germline V gene. The CDR3 DNA reads TGTAGCGCTGAAACAGATGTACAAGAGACTCAGTACTTC. This codes for CSAETDVQETQYF.

The rearrangement uses TRBV9 and TRBJ2-5; maybe TRBD2 (6 bases). The CDR3 covers 14 residues. The V and J ends lost 4 bases and 7 bases respectively, with 17 bases between them. CDR1 and CDR2 from the germline V gene are SGDLS and YYNGEE. CDR3 region: CASSKDGSSGTQYF. CDR3 nucleotides: TGTGCCAGCAGCAAAGACGGGAGCAGTGGGACCCAGTACTTC. Looking up the rest from reference TRBV9 and TRBJ2-5 gives the full variable domain: DSGVTQTPKHLITATGQRVTLRCSPRSGDLSVYWYQQSLDQGLQFLIQYYNGEERAKGNILERFSAQQFPDLHSELNLSSLELGDSALYFCASSKDGSSGTQYFGPGTRLLVL.

On this clonotype: The conserved closing phenylalanine or tryptophan is absent in this CDR3, likely reflecting a read error. The limits of the CDR3 on the DNA are not certain, so only TCRdb's listed CDR3 is given. The genes are TRBV11-3 and TRBJ2-1; TRBD2 is taken as the D call from the table, unchecked against the DNA. The CDR3 sequence runs 16 residues, both termini included. Germline V CDR1 and CDR2: SGHNT, YENEEA. CDR3 in amino acids: CASSSRGLAGNNERFL.

V usage is TRBV11-1 and J usage is TRBJ2-1, with D maybe TRBD1 (5 bases). Germline V gene data show CDR1 as SGHAT and CDR2 as FQDESV (reference sequence). V was pared by 6 bases and J by 15 bases, with 27 bases between. CDR3 length equals 15 residues. CDR3 amino acids: CASSPARVLDNKRFF. The CDR3 region has the DNA TGTGCCAGCAGTCCCGCAAGGGTGTTGGACAATAAGCGGTTCTTC.

Remarks on this clonotype: Since the CDR3 does not end with the conserved phenylalanine or tryptophan, this likely comes from a read error. The genes are TRBV13 and TRBJ1-2; D is undetermined. The CDR3 sequence is 14 residues long. The germline CDR1 and CDR2 sequences are PRHDT and FYEKMQ (reference sequence). CDR3 in DNA: TGTGTCAGCAGCCCCCGGGGAGAGAACTATGGCTACACCTTA. It encodes CVSSPRGENYGYTL.

This clonotype has just a few counts. Possible read error: a much larger clone is one base away. The V gene is TRBV28, the J gene TRBJ2-7, with a possible D match to TRBD2 (6 bases). V dropped 6 bases and J dropped 5 bases, with 20 bases sitting between them. The CDR3 totals 15 residues. Looked up from germline, CDR1 is MDHEN and CDR2 is SYDVKM. CDR3 amino acids: CASSTTSRSSHEQYF. DNA of the CDR3: TGTGCCAGCAGCACAACTAGCAGGAGTTCCCACGAGCAGTACTTC. Full variable domain (missing parts from reference TRBV28 and TRBJ2-7): DVKVTQSSRYLVKRTGEKVFLECVQDMDHENMFWYRQDPGLGLRLIYFSYDVKMKEKGDIPEGYSVSREKKERFSLILESASTNQTSMYLCASSTTSRSSHEQYFGPGTRLTVT.

To note about this clonotype: This may be a read error, as it is one base from a much larger clone. V and J are TRBV5-1 and TRBJ2-3, with D possibly TRBD2 on 7 matching bases. The V end lost 6 bases, the J end lost 3 bases, and 17 bases lay between the germline ends. This CDR3 is 15 amino acids long. Germline assignment: CDR1 SGHRS and CDR2 YFSETQ. This chain's CDR3 is CASNLGRGGTDTQYF. Written as DNA, the CDR3 is TGCGCCAGCAACTTAGGCAGGGGAGGGACAGATACGCAGTATTTT. The variable domain in full, completed from reference TRBV5-1 and TRBJ2-3, reads KAGVTQTPRYLIKTRGQQVTLSCSPISGHRSVSWYQQTPGQGLQFLFEYFSETQRNKGNFPGRFSGRQFSNSRSEMNVSTLELGDSALYLCASNLGRGGTDTQYFGPGTRLTVL.

Details on this clonotype: Sequence at one end of the junction differs from germline and may be a read error. The chain uses TRBV28 and TRBJ2-2; tentative D call: TRBD2 (6 bases). This CDR3 region has 16 residues. CDR1 and CDR2 from the germline V gene are MDHEN and SYDVKM. CDR3 in amino acids: CASSLPGLMNTGEPFF. In DNA form, the CDR3 reads TGTGCCAGCAGCTTGCCGGGACTGATGAACACCGGGGAGCCGTTTTTT.

This clonotype was seen just once. This sequence joins TRBV5-4 and TRBJ1-1, with D hard to call. The germline V gene has CDR1 SGHNT and CDR2 YYREEE (reference sequence). V shed 7 bases and J shed 3 bases, with 13 bases lying between them. The CDR3 is 13 amino acids. The DNA of the CDR3 is TGTGCCAGCCGGGGATACCGGGACACTGAAGCTTTCTTT. Translated: CASRGYRDTEAFF.

Worth noting for this clonotype: One end of the junction is discordant with germline, which a read error may explain. The chain couples TRBV4-2 to TRBJ2-7; 8 bases map to TRBD2. The CDR3 runs to 16 residues. Looked up from germline, CDR1 is LGHNA and CDR2 is YNFKEQ. CDR3 nucleotide sequence: TGTGCCAGGAGCCAAGCTCGGAGCAGCGGGAGTTACGAGCAGTACTTC. Translation: CARSQARSSGSYEQYF.

About this clonotype itself: One junction end does not reproduce the germline sequence, and a read error may be involved. This rearrangement joins TRBV6-1 to TRBJ2-1; no definite D call. Germline assignment: CDR1 MNHNS and CDR2 SASEGT. This CDR3 is built from 16 residues. Here the CDR3 reads CSSSGKAASSYNGQFF. CDR3 bases: TGTTCCAGCAGTGGAAAGGCAGCCAGCTCCTACAATGGGCAGTTCTTC.

The table lists this clonotype with a few counts. Mismatch with germline at one junction end may stem from a read error. The chain is built from TRBV29-1 and TRBJ2-1; tentatively, D is TRBD2 (6 bases). This CDR3 is 16 amino acids long. Germline values: CDR1 SQVTM, CDR2 ANQGSEA. The CDR3 DNA reads TGCAACGTTGAACTCGAGAGGGACTCAACAATCTATGAGCAGCTCTTC. Its translation is CNVELERDSTIYEQLF.

Turning to this clonotype: Germline is not matched at one junction end, which may reflect a read error. The rearrangement links TRBV4-2 to TRBJ2-7; the D is unclear. This CDR3 has 14 residues. The germline CDR1 and CDR2 sequences are LGHNA and YNFKEQ. In DNA form, the CDR3 reads TGTGCTAGCAGCCCGACAAGGAGTAGGGACGAGCAGTACTTC. Protein sequence: CASSPTRSRDEQYF.

The chain carries TRBV19 and TRBJ2-1; 7 bases match TRBD2. Germline CDR1 and CDR2: LNHDA and SQIVND (reference sequence). CDR3 length: 18 residues. Losses at the gene ends were 8 bases for V and 2 bases for J; bases not matched to a gene: 18. CDR3 nucleotide sequence: TGTGCCAGTCGGCCCTCTAACGCCCCGGCGGGAGCCTACAATGAGCAGTTCTTC. This codes for CASRPSNAPAGAYNEQFF.

Comments on this clonotype: As the CDR3 is not closed by the conserved phenylalanine or tryptophan, this likely results from a read error. The chain uses TRBV11-2 and TRBJ2-5; D not certain. In germline, CDR1 is SGHAT, CDR2 FQNNGV. The CDR3 contains 13 residues. V lost 5 bases and J lost 5, with 12 bases in between. The CDR3 DNA reads as TGTGCCAGCAGCCAAGGAAGGTCGGAGACCCAGTACCTC. Translation: CASSQGRSETQYL.

This clonotype was found many times. This chain joins TRBV20-1 and TRBJ1-6; D is possibly TRBD1 (5 bases). The CDR3 extends over 13 amino acids. CDR1 and CDR2 from the germline V gene are DFQATT and SNEGSKA (reference sequence). Trimming left V 0 bases short and J 9 bases short, with 9 bases between. The CDR3 DNA follows: TGCAGTGCTAGAGATTGGGGCGGTTCACCCCTCCACTTT. It specifies CSARDWGGSPLHF.

The V gene is TRBV9, the J gene TRBJ1-2, with a weak D call TRBD1 (5 bases). CDR3 size: 14 residues. Germline values: CDR1 SGDLS, CDR2 YYNGEE. Trimming shortened V by 2 bases and J by 3 bases, and 11 bases separated the two germline ends. The CDR3: CASSVGQSDYGYTF. CDR3 nucleotide sequence: TGTGCCAGCAGCGTGGGGCAGAGTGACTATGGCTACACCTTC.

V and J are TRBV5-6 and TRBJ2-7, with D maybe TRBD2 (7 bases). Trimming cost V 1 base and J 11 bases, with 16 bases left between them. Germline values: CDR1 SGHDT, CDR2 YYEEEE. The CDR3 runs 13 residues. The CDR3 here is CASSLRRGAVKYF. The CDR3 DNA reads as TGTGCCAGCAGCTTGAGACGGGGGGCTGTGAAGTACTTC.

On this clonotype itself: Because the CDR3 is missing its conserved closing phenylalanine or tryptophan, this is likely a read error. The chain recombines TRBV20-1 with TRBJ2-7; 8 nucleotides agree with TRBD1. CDR1 and CDR2 (germline): DFQATT, SNEGSKA (reference sequence). V trimming: 0 bases; J trimming: 8 bases; junction bases outside the gene matches: 3. This CDR3 region has 12 residues. The CDR3 reads CSARDAGGKQYL. The CDR3 DNA follows: TGCAGTGCTAGAGATGCAGGGGGCAAGCAGTACTTA.

This clonotype appeared once. At one of its ends the junction is not consistent with the germline gene, which may arise from a read error. The chain recombines TRBV20-1 with TRBJ1-1; D uncertain. CDR1 and CDR2 from the germline V gene are DFQATT and SNEGSKA (reference sequence). CDR3 size: 14 residues. This CDR3 reads CSARDLGFYIETFF. DNA of the CDR3: TGCAGTGCTAGAGATCTTGGGTTTTACATTGAAACTTTCTTT.

This clonotype rates as medium-sized. The V gene is TRBV29-1, the J gene TRBJ1-2; D remains ambiguous. Trimming pared 8 bases from V and 8 bases from J, leaving 21 bases between. The CDR3 covers 13 residues. Germline lookup yields CDR1 SQVTM and CDR2 ANQGSEA. Written as DNA, the CDR3 is TGCAGCCTTCTATTTTTCTGGGGTGGGGGCTACACCTTC. Translated: CSLLFFWGGGYTF.